Listed below are T cell receptor beta chains from one sample, sequenced in a study of T cells in Graves' hyperthyroidism and ophthalmopathy. Each CDR3 protein is one row after TCRdb ran MiXCR on the multiplex PCR reads. The data contain more than 500,000 distinct CDR3 sequences, about 46% of them seen just once; the ten biggest clones take up approximately 44%. The sequencing input was peripheral blood or thyroid tissue (not recorded which). The receptors were gathered from an adult woman with Graves' disease, either hyperthyroidism or ophthalmopathy (not recorded which). Both conserved end residues are part of each CDR3. Each record gives: clone size, V gene, J gene, D gene, CDR3 protein, CDR3 DNA. D genes are given only for firm matches. Where a row states a size, it is once, few, many or the class of an expanded clone; other rows omit it.

few	TRBV7-2	TRBJ2-7	NA	CASSSRSRGYEQYF	TGTGCCAGCAGCTCCCGCAGCCGGGGGTACGAGCAGTACTTC
few	TRBV7-2	TRBJ1-1	NA	CASSPPLVRGTEAFF	TGTGCCAGCTCACCACCACTAGTGAGGGGCACTGAAGCTTTCTTT
few	TRBV20-1	TRBJ2-7	NA	CSARGGRQEQYF	TGCAGTGCTAGAGGGGGCAGGCAAGAGCAGTACTTC
NA	TRBV7-9	TRBJ1-2	TRBD1	CASSPGYQGTGGHTF	TGTGCCAGCAGCCCCGGGTACCAGGGGACAGGGGGCCACACCTTC
NA	TRBV4-1	TRBJ2-5	TRBD1	CASSLNRGQGETQYF	TGCGCCAGCAGCCTTAACAGGGGCCAAGGGGAGACCCAGTACTTC
NA	TRBV10-3	TRBJ2-5	NA	CASSPSAGMMETQYF	TGTGCCAGCAGCCCCTCGGCGGGGATGATGGAGACCCAGTACTTC
many	TRBV28	TRBJ2-5	NA	CASSPQLETQYF	TGTGCCAGCAGTCCTCAACTGGAGACCCAGTACTTC
NA	TRBV6-2/TRBV6-3	TRBJ1-4	NA	CASSKRRHLSTNEKLFF	TGTGCCAGCAGTAAACGCCGACACCTTTCAACTAATGAAAAACTGTTTTTT
many	TRBV12-3/TRBV12-4	TRBJ2-2	TRBD2	CASSSGLASLSGELFF	TGTGCCAGCAGTTCCGGACTAGCGAGCCTGTCCGGGGAGCTGTTTTTT
NA	TRBV20-1	TRBJ1-4	NA	CSAGRDEKLFF	TGCAGTGCGGGCCGGGATGAAAAACTGTTTTTT
many	TRBV3-1	TRBJ1-6	NA	CASSQGQINSPLHF	TGTGCCAGCAGCCAAGGTCAGATTAATTCACCCCTCCACTTT
NA	TRBV10-1	TRBJ1-1	NA	CASSDPGASSLMGLDTEAFF	TGCGCCAGCAGTGACCCGGGCGCAAGCTCACTGATGGGGCTCGACACTGAAGCTTTCTTT
few	TRBV7-2	TRBJ1-1	NA	CASRHRDGEAFF	TGTGCCAGCCGTCACAGGGATGGCGAAGCTTTCTTT
few	TRBV5-1	TRBJ1-4	NA	CASSLGGAKEKLFF	TGCGCCAGCAGCTTGGGAGGGGCGAAGGAAAAACTGTTTTTT
NA	TRBV7-9	TRBJ2-7	TRBD2	CASSAGTSGDSYEQYF	TGTGCCAGCAGCGCCGGGACTAGCGGGGACTCCTACGAGCAGTACTTC
few	TRBV7-2	TRBJ1-1	NA	CASSTRHEREAFF	TGTGCCAGCAGCACACGACACGAGCGTGAAGCTTTCTTT
NA	TRBV7-3	TRBJ1-1	NA	CASSLVGIKAFF	TGTGCCAGCAGCTTAGTAGGTATCAAGGCTTTCTTT
many	TRBV14	TRBJ2-5	NA	CASSQDWRLQETQYF	TGTGCCAGCAGCCAAGATTGGAGACTGCAGGAGACCCAGTACTTC
NA	TRBV25-1	TRBJ1-5	NA	CASSATRAENQPQHF	TGTGCCAGCAGTGCTACGAGGGCAGAAAATCAGCCCCAGCATTTT
NA	TRBV2	TRBJ2-7	NA	CASTLGTEQYF	TGTGCCAGCACGTTAGGGACCGAGCAGTACTTC
few	TRBV6-5	TRBJ1-4	TRBD1	CASSAGTGLNEKLFF	TGTGCCAGCAGTGCTGGGACAGGCCTTAATGAAAAACTGTTTTTT
NA	TRBV25-1	TRBJ1-1	NA	CASSARGEAVNTEAFF	TGTGCCAGCAGTGCTAGAGGGGAGGCGGTGAACACTGAAGCTTTCTTT
NA	TRBV5-1	TRBJ1-1	NA	CASSRDGGGAGTEAFF	TGCGCCAGCAGCCGGGATGGAGGCGGGGCGGGCACTGAAGCTTTCTTT
many	TRBV20-1	TRBJ1-1	NA	CSAILGVNTEAFF	TGCAGTGCTATTCTAGGGGTGAACACTGAAGCTTTCTTT
NA	TRBV7-2	TRBJ2-4	TRBD2	CASSPVGTSGNIQYF	TGTGCCAGCAGCCCTGTTGGGACTAGCGGAAACATTCAGTACTTC
NA	TRBV5-1	TRBJ1-1	NA	CASSLEPGAVNTEAFF	TGCGCCAGCAGCTTGGAACCGGGGGCAGTGAACACTGAAGCTTTCTTT
NA	TRBV7-9	TRBJ1-1	NA	CASSLEGVRRWAAAFF	TGTGCCAGCAGCTTAGAAGGGGTGCGACGTTGGGCTGCGGCTTTCTTT
NA	TRBV15	TRBJ1-2	TRBD1	CATSRPDRAYYGYTF	TGTGCCACCAGCAGACCAGACAGGGCCTACTATGGCTACACCTTC
NA	TRBV7-9	TRBJ2-7	NA	CASSLVPSEQYF	TGTGCCAGCAGTTTAGTTCCGTCCGAGCAGTACTTC
many	TRBV6-2/TRBV6-3	TRBJ1-1	NA	CASSARDTNTEAFF	TGTGCCAGCAGTGCCCGGGACACGAACACTGAAGCTTTCTTT
NA	TRBV6-2/TRBV6-3	TRBJ1-5	NA	CASSYFGSNQPQHF	TGTGCCAGCAGTTACTTTGGGAGCAATCAGCCCCAGCATTTT
NA	TRBV30	TRBJ1-3	NA	CAWTPGAGNTIYF	TGTGCCTGGACCCCAGGGGCTGGAAACACCATATATTTT
many	TRBV10-3	TRBJ2-7	NA	CAISESGGNGEQYF	TGTGCCATCAGTGAGTCTGGAGGGAACGGCGAGCAGTACTTC
few	TRBV10-2	TRBJ1-2	TRBD1	CASSESSGQGDF	TGCGCCAGCAGTGAGTCCTCGGGACAGGGGGACTTC
many	TRBV4-1	TRBJ1-4	NA	CASSLLRGEKLFF	TGCGCCAGCAGCCTATTGAGGGGCGAAAAACTGTTTTTT
NA	TRBV10-3	TRBJ2-5	NA	CASRFRGQEAQYF	TGTGCCAGCAGATTTAGGGGCCAAGAGGCCCAGTACTTC
many	TRBV29-1	TRBJ2-7	NA	CSVEGGRPYEQYF	TGCAGCGTTGAAGGGGGGCGCCCCTACGAGCAGTACTTC
NA	TRBV20-1	TRBJ1-6	NA	CSARGDGSPLHF	TGCAGTGCTAGAGGGGATGGTTCACCCCTCCACTTT
once	TRBV18	TRBJ1-3	NA	CASSLTLRENTIYF	TGTGCCAGCTCACTGACCCTTAGGGAAAACACCATATATTTT
many	TRBV7-9	TRBJ1-2	TRBD1	CASSEGGGGVTF	TGTGCCAGCAGCGAAGGGGGCGGCGGTGTCACCTTC
NA	TRBV5-5	TRBJ1-1	NA	CASSPVGAGRQTGDTEAFF	TGTGCCAGCAGCCCGGTTGGTGCCGGTCGACAGACCGGGGACACTGAAGCTTTCTTT
many	TRBV20-1	TRBJ1-1	NA	CSARDRRVGGAGTEAFF	TGCAGTGCTAGAGATCGTAGGGTAGGTGGGGCGGGCACTGAAGCTTTCTTT
many	TRBV20-1	TRBJ1-5	NA	CSAAALSNQPQHF	TGCAGTGCAGCAGCTCTTAGCAATCAGCCCCAGCATTTT
NA	TRBV9	TRBJ2-7	NA	CASSATSSRVEQYF	TGTGCCAGCAGCGCTACTAGCTCCCGGGTCGAGCAGTACTTC
many	TRBV7-2	TRBJ1-6	NA	CASSLVQGRSPLHF	TGTGCCAGCAGCTTAGTTCAGGGGCGCTCACCCCTCCACTTT
NA	TRBV30	TRBJ1-5	NA	CAWSPTLNYGNQPQHF	TGTGCCTGGAGTCCGACACTGAACTATGGCAATCAGCCCCAGCATTTT
many	TRBV5-1	TRBJ1-1	TRBD1	CASSRMELQGANTEAFF	TGCGCCAGCAGCCGTATGGAGCTACAGGGGGCCAATACTGAAGCTTTCTTT
many	TRBV10-2	TRBJ2-7	TRBD2	CASSEVRTLAGSYEQYF	TGCGCCAGCAGTGAGGTCCGGACACTAGCGGGCTCCTACGAGCAGTACTTC
NA	TRBV24-1	TRBJ2-5	TRBD2	CATSRGLAGRQETQYF	TGTGCCACCTCCAGGGGACTAGCGGGACGGCAAGAGACCCAGTACTTC
many	TRBV4-1	TRBJ1-2	NA	CASSQELGLGYTF	TGCGCCAGCAGCCAAGAACTGGGTCTTGGCTACACCTTC
many	TRBV11-2	TRBJ1-4	TRBD1	CASSPGQGLGLFF	TGTGCCAGCAGCCCCGGACAGGGGCTGGGACTGTTTTTT
many	TRBV20-1	TRBJ2-7	TRBD2	CSARDWEGLSYEQYF	TGCAGTGCTAGAGATTGGGAGGGGCTCTCCTACGAGCAGTACTTC
NA	TRBV7-7	TRBJ1-4	NA	CASSLGVLSEKLFF	TGTGCTAGCAGCTTAGGGGTTCTTAGTGAAAAACTGTTTTTT
NA	TRBV10-3	TRBJ2-6	TRBD2	CVTTVGGGSYVLTF	TGTGTCACGACGGTCGGCGGGGGATCCTACGTCCTGACTTTC